This T cell receptor (beta chain) was obtained from a study of blood T cells in healthy people across ages. For this clonotype: Its ends do not fully match the called genes, so a read error is possible.

This CDR3 is built from 19 residues. Germline CDR1 SGHTA, CDR2 FQGNSA. PCR was performed a second time for about 7 to 12 cycles using a sample-barcoded 5' primer and a J-beta primer mix. TCRdb redid the calling of the 5' RACE reads with MiXCR, one entry per CDR3 protein. In the table there are over 1,500,000 distinct CDR3 sequences, roughly two fifths of which are singletons. This receptor was obtained from a human donor in good health. This sequence joins TRBV7-2 and TRBJ2-1; 13 bases agree with TRBD2. Material for sequencing was blood. CDR3 loop: CASSLGRRGGTSGVHEQFF. In DNA, the CDR3 is TGCGCCAGCAGCTTAGGGCGCAGGGGAGGGACTAGCGGGGTTCATGAGCAGTTCTTC.